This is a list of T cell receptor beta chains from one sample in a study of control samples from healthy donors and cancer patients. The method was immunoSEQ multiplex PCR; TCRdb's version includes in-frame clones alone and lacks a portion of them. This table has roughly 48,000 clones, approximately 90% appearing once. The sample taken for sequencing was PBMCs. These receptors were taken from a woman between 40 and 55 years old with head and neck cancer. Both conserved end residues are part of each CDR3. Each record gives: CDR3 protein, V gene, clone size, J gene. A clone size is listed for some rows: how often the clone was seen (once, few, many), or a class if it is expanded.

CDR3 protein: CASSPRSGSYEQFF
V gene: TRBV6-5
clone size: NA
J gene: TRBJ2-1

CDR3 protein: CASSYSNQQGWETQYF
V gene: TRBV6-6
clone size: NA
J gene: TRBJ2-5

CDR3 protein: CASSRTWDGNNEQFF
V gene: TRBV7-6
clone size: NA
J gene: TRBJ2-1

CDR3 protein: CASSDGTGNGYTF
V gene: TRBV10-2
clone size: NA
J gene: TRBJ1-2

CDR3 protein: CASTPPPVGAKNIQYF
V gene: TRBV7-2
clone size: NA
J gene: TRBJ2-4

CDR3 protein: CASVLAGYEQYF
V gene: TRBV27
clone size: NA
J gene: TRBJ2-7

CDR3 protein: CASSPGDSPLHF
V gene: TRBV6-5
clone size: NA
J gene: TRBJ1-6

CDR3 protein: CASSDGTSGANEQFF
V gene: TRBV6-4
clone size: medium-sized
J gene: TRBJ2-1

CDR3 protein: CASSMRGYEQYF
V gene: TRBV19
clone size: NA
J gene: TRBJ2-7

CDR3 protein: CASSGGIYGYTF
V gene: TRBV7-2
clone size: once
J gene: TRBJ1-2